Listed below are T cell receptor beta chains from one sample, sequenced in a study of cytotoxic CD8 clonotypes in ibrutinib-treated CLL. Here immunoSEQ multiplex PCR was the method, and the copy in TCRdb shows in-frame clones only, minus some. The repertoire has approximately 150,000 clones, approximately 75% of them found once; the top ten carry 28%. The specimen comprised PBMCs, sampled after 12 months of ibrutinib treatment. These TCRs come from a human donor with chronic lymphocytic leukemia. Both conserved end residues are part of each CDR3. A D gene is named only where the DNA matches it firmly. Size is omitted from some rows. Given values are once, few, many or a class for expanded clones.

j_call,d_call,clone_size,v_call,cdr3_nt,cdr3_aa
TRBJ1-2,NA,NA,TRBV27,TGTGCCAGCAGTTTACATGGGTCCTATGGCTACACCTTC,CASSLHGSYGYTF
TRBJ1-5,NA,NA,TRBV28,TGTGCCAACGGACCACGCAATCAGCCCCAGCATTTT,CANGPRNQPQHF
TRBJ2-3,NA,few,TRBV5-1,TGCGCCAGCAGCTTGCAGGCCAGCACAGATACGCAGTATTTT,CASSLQASTDTQYF
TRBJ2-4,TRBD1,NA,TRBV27,TGTGCCAGCAGGCCGACAGGGCTGGTAGAGACCATTCAGTACTTC,CASRPTGLVETIQYF
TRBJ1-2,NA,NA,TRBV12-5,TGTGCTAGTGGTTTTAGAGGATCAGGTTTAGAGGGCTACACCTTC,CASGFRGSGLEGYTF
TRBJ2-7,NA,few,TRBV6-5,TGTGCCAGCAGTTACTCACTAGCTGGTGAGCAGTACTTC,CASSYSLAGEQYF
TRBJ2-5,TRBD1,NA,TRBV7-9,TGTGCCAGCAGCTTGGCCGGGACAGGGACGGAGACCCAGTACTTC,CASSLAGTGTETQYF
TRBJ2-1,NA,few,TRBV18,TGTGCCAGCTCACCACAGACTAAATTCTCCTACAATGAGCAGTTCTTC,CASSPQTKFSYNEQFF
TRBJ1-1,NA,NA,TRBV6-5,TGTGCCACCCGGAGAGGACAGACTAACACTGAAGCTTTCTTT,CATRRGQTNTEAFF
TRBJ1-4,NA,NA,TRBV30,TGTGCCTGGAGTCCCAGGTCAACTAATGAAAAACTGTTTTTT,CAWSPRSTNEKLFF
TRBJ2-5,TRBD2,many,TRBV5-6,TGTGCCAGCAGCCGTCCCGGGGCGGGGCGGGGGGGCCAAGAGACCCAGTACTTC,CASSRPGAGRGGQETQYF
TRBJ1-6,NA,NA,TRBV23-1,TGCGCCAGCAATCAGGGGTCGGCACCCCTCCACTTT,CASNQGSAPLHF
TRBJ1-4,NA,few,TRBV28,TGTGCCAGCCAAATCGGGGGGACTAATGAAAAACTGTTTTTT,CASQIGGTNEKLFF
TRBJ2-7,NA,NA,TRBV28,TGTACCAGCAGTTTGGCAGATCCCTCCTACGAGCAGTACTTC,CTSSLADPSYEQYF
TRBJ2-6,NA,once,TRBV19,TGTGCCAGTAGTTGGGCAGGGGGGACTTCTGGGGCCAACGTCCTGACTTTC,CASSWAGGTSGANVLTF
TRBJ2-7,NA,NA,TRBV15,TGTGCCACCAGCTTTTTAGGGGTATCGTACGAGCAGTACTTC,CATSFLGVSYEQYF
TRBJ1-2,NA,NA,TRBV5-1,TGCGCCAGCAGCTTAGGCGAATACTATGGCTACACCTTC,CASSLGEYYGYTF